This T cell receptor beta chain was recovered during a study of T cells in Graves' hyperthyroidism and ophthalmopathy. Germline V CDR1 and CDR2: SGHAT, FQNNGV. There are 16 residues in the CDR3. The V end lost 4 bases, the J end lost 0 bases, and 12 bases lay between the germline ends. Graves' hyperthyroidism was deemed stable given no ophthalmopathy progression within 18 months. Those patients with uncontrolled infection, other autoimmune disease, pregnancy or lactation were excluded. Study-wide findings and caveats: Most thyroid clonotypes that were expanded above 0.001 also turned up in blood.

Amplification targeted TCR beta CDR3 regions from RNA transcripts. HTBI primers were employed in a first-round RT-PCR of the TCR CDR3. MiXCR, applied by TCRdb to the multiplex PCR reads, yields one record per CDR3 protein. The repertoire has 500,000 to 600,000 distinct CDR3 sequences, around 45% of them found once; the top ten carry more than 7.5%. With respect to this clonotype: What it recognizes is unknown.

The receptor was isolated from a woman younger than 30 with Graves' hyperthyroidism. The source material was peripheral blood or thyroid tissue (not recorded which). This rearrangement joins TRBV11-2 to TRBJ2-2, with D possibly matching TRBD2 (6 bases). For the CDR3, the DNA is TGTGCCAGCAGCTCGGAACTAGCAGCGAACACCGGGGAGCTGTTTTTT. This translates into CASSSELAANTGELFF.